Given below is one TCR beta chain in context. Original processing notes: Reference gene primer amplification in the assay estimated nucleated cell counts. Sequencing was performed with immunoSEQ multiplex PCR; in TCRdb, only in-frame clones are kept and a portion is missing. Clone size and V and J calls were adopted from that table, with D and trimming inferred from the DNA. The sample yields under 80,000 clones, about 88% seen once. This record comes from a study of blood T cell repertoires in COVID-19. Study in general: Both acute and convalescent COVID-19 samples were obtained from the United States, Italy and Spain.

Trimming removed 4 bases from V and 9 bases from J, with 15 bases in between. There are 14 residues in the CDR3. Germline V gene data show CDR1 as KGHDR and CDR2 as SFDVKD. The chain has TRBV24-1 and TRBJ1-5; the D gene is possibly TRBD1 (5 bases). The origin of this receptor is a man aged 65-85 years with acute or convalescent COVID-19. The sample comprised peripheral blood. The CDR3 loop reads CATSDSGVIRPQHF. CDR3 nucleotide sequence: TGTGCCACCAGTGACTCGGGGGTGATAAGGCCCCAGCATTTT.